A single sample is the source of the 7 T cell receptor beta chains below, sequenced in a study of T cell responses to AZD1222 COVID-19 vaccine. Profiled with immunoSEQ multiplex PCR; TCRdb holds only in-frame clones, not every one. The sample has 150,000 or so clones, 90% to 95% seen once. This material consisted of peripheral blood, taken on day 0 of AZD1222 vaccination. The receptors shown here come from an adult in good health.

The chain carries TRBV28 and TRBJ2-5, with 12 bases that match TRBD2. J lost 4 bases, V lost 6 bases, and 12 bases had no gene match. This CDR3 has 17 residues. Germline CDR1 reads MDHEN; CDR2 reads SYDVKM. The CDR3 coding sequence is TGTGCCAGCAGCTATGGGGCTAGCGGGGGGGGTTTAGAGACCCAGTACTTC. Its translation is CASSYGASGGGLETQYF.

This chain uses TRBV12-5 with TRBJ1-1; a weak D match, TRBD1 (5 bases). Trimming left V 2 bases short and J 4 bases short, with 26 bases between. Germline V gene data show CDR1 as LGHNT and CDR2 as FRNRAP. This CDR3 has 19 amino acids. The CDR3 sequence is CASGLTRDGALVVGTEAFF. The CDR3 region has the DNA TGTGCTAGTGGTTTGACTCGGGACGGTGCTCTCGTGGTGGGCACTGAAGCTTTCTTT.

V and J are TRBV11-2 and TRBJ2-7, with TRBD2 matching 11 bases. The ends lost 3 bases at V and 3 bases at J; junction bases unmatched: 4. The CDR3 runs to 15 residues. CDR1 and CDR2 (germline): SGHAT, FQNNGV. CDR3 in amino acids: CASSFTTSGNYEQYF. DNA of the CDR3: TGTGCCAGCAGCTTCACGACTAGCGGGAACTACGAGCAGTACTTC.

The chain combines TRBV6-5 with TRBJ1-1, with no clear D. CDR1 is MNHEY, CDR2 SVGAGI, per germline. The ends were cut back, 8 bases at V and 4 bases at J, with 14 bases in the middle. The CDR3 has 13 residues. This CDR3 reads CASEGEVLTEAFF. CDR3 bases: TGTGCCAGCGAGGGAGAGGTACTCACTGAAGCTTTCTTT.

The rearrangement joins TRBV5-1 to TRBJ2-5, with 14 bases identical to TRBD2. Germline trimming cut 4 bases from V and 4 bases from J; bases unmatched to any gene: 6. CDR1 and CDR2 from the germline V gene are SGHRS and YFSETQ. The CDR3 extends over 16 amino acids. The CDR3 coding sequence is TGCGCCAGCAGCCTCCCGACTAGCGGGAGGGTAGAGACCCAGTACTTC. Amino acid sequence: CASSLPTSGRVETQYF.

The rearrangement links TRBV21-1 to TRBJ1-2. TRBV21-1 is an annotated pseudogene. The CDR3 runs 18 residues. CDR3 bases: TGTGCCAGCAGCAAAGATGTGGGTAGGGCTAGGGGGGGCTATGGCTACACCTTC. This gives the protein CASSKDVGRARGGYGYTF.

The chain employs TRBV2 and TRBJ2-1; D is undetermined. The length of the CDR3 is 12 residues. The germline V gene has CDR1 SNHLY and CDR2 FYNNEI. V was clipped by 3 bases and J by 6 bases, with 6 bases between them. CDR3 protein: CASSDRSNEQFF. CDR3 bases: TGTGCCAGCAGTGATCGGAGCAATGAGCAGTTCTTC.